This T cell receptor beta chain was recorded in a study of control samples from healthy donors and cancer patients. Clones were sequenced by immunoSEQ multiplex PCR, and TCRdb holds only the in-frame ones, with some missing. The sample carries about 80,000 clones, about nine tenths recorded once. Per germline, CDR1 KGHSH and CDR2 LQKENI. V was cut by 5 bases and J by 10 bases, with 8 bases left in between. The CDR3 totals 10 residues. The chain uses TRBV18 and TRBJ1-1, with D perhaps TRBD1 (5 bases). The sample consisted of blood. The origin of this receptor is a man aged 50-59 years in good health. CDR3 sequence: CASSGTLAFF. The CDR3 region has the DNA TGTGCCAGCTCAGGGACTCTAGCTTTCTTT.